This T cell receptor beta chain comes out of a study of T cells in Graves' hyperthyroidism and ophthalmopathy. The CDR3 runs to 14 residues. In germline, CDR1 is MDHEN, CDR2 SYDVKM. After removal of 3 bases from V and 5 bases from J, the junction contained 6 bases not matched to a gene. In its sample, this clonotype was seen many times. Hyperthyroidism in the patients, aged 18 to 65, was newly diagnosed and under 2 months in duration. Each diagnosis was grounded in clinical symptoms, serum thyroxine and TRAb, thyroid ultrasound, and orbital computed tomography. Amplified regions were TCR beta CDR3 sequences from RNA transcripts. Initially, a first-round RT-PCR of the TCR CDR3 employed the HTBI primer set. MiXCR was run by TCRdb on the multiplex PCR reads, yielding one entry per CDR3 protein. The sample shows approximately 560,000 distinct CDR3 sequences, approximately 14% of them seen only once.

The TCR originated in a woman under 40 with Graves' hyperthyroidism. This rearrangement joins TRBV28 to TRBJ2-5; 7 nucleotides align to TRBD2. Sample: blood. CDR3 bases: TGTGCCAGCAGTTTCGTCGGGACTAAGGAGACCCAGTACTTC. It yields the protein CASSFVGTKETQYF.